The clone carrying this T cell receptor (beta chain) was seen a few times. The antigen is undetermined. Each of the donors had 9 to 10 milliliters of peripheral blood drawn into EDTA-treated Vacutainer tubes. A second about 6 to 11 cycle PCR used barcoded and J-beta primers. Via MiXCR, TCRdb re-called the 5' RACE reads, giving one row per CDR3 protein. The table shows hundreds of thousands of distinct CDR3 sequences, with about 48% occurring only once. This sample stems from a study of blood T cells in healthy people across ages. Study details: The capture of about one barcoded beta molecule per two T cells was achieved by template switching. The study's findings and limits: Age brought a roughly linear fall in TCR beta diversity measured per million T cells. More naive CD4+ cells and higher diversity were found in long-lived than in aged donors.

The CDR3 runs to 13 residues. Trimming removed 3 bases at V and 6 bases at J, with 10 bases between. Germline assignment: CDR1 ENHRY and CDR2 SYGVKD. The sequenced sample consisted of blood. The sequence was obtained from an older man in good health. The rearrangement joins TRBV10-3 to TRBJ2-3; no clear D gene. This CDR3 reads CAISDHVGDTQYF. Here the CDR3 DNA reads TGTGCCATCAGTGATCACGTGGGGGATACGCAGTATTTT.